This record covers a single T cell receptor beta chain. The record originates from a study of shared clonotypes between healthy human individuals. Clones were sequenced by immunoSEQ multiplex PCR, and TCRdb holds only the in-frame ones, with some missing. This repertoire shows about 2.1 million clones, under 95% found once; its top ten account for 1.5% to 2%. This CDR3 has 15 residues. With V trimmed by 4 bases and J by 9 bases, 13 bases remained unmatched. The V gene's germline CDR1 is SGDLS and CDR2 YYNGEE. Naive CD8 cells lacked CD45RO, underwent positive selection for CCR7 and left out terminally differentiated effector memory CD45RA+ cells.

V usage is TRBV9 and J usage is TRBJ2-1; TRBD1 matches at 7 bases. The origin of this receptor is a man between 18 and 35 years old in good health. Some clones in this sample may be carry-over from other donors' samples. The specimen was naive CD8+ T cells from PBMCs. The CDR3 DNA sequence: TGTGCCAGCAGCAACCCGGGACAGTCTTTCCGTGAGCAGTTCTTC. Translated: CASSNPGQSFREQFF.